What follows describes a single T cell receptor (beta chain). Its antigen remains unidentified. The record has no base qualities; no much larger clone is one base away. Using the deep immunoSEQ assay, multiplex PCR amplified TCR CDR3 regions from genomic DNA. For each cell subset, the extracted genomic DNA was distributed evenly across all wells of several immunoSEQ 96-well plates, and each plate served as one replicate. For sorted subsets, about 210 ng of genomic DNA, equivalent to some 33,000 T cell genomes, went into each replicate PCR. Purified libraries were measured with a Qubit 3.0 fluorometer, size-checked on a Bioanalyzer 2100, and measured again with the KAPA Library Quantification kit. A separate single-read 150-cycle Illumina NextSeq 550 flow cell was used to sequence each immunoSEQ 96-well plate. On the study's bioinformatics: Because the immunoSEQ output included only junctional sequences and no quality scores, the filtering could not be the same as the filtering used for full-length reads. To assign V/J genes and CDR3, sequences were annotated against IMGT germline references using PyIR, a Python wrapper for IgBLAST v1.9. Reads were removed for weak V/J assignments (E-value above 1e-6), missing CDR3, stop codons, out-of-frame junctions, or ambiguous translated residues. A V3J clonotype was defined by an identical inferred V gene, J gene, and CDR3 amino acid sequence. To compute the percentage overlap between repertoires, the number of shared unique clonotypes was divided by the size of the smaller repertoire. Richness of each repertoire was evaluated using RTK rarefaction, the Chao1 estimator, and Recon v2.1 estimates of unobserved clonotypes. Generation probabilities for all TCRbeta clonotypes obtained by the gDNA method from a handful of donors were computed using OLGA. What TCRdb holds here is the immuneACCESS table cut down to in-frame rearrangements. Part of the clones is not present; checked against another copy, under half of the missing clones reflect an unresolved V gene, and the others are unexplained. That table is the source of V, J and clone size, and D and trimming were worked out from the DNA. Within this sample are some 350,000 clones, with approximately 74% of them counted one time only. The ten largest clones take up over 9% of the sample.

The record originates from a study of shared clonotypes between healthy human individuals (TCRdb year 2020). Context from the whole study: A couple of women and a few men aged 18 to 49 years were included in the cohort. Per donor, leukapheresis produced somewhere between about 0.94 and 9 billion PBMCs. Blood TCR repertoires of about five healthy adults were deeply sequenced to estimate repertoire size and the extent of clonotype sharing between individuals. Different laboratories and diverse techniques were used to prepare libraries and sequence TCR repertoires, to increase sequencing depth and limit assay-specific biases. For each donor, three plates each were used for CD4 naive and CD4 memory, two plates were used for CD8 naive, and one plate was used for CD8 memory.

Via the germline V gene (reference sequence), CDR1 is MNHEY and CDR2 SMNVEV. V sheds 4 bases and J sheds 2 bases, leaving 21 bases between their ends. Including the terminal cysteine and phenylalanine, the CDR3 comprises 18 residues. Of all the DNA, just the CDR3 is kept, 54 bases in frame from base 1. The donors were healthy, HIV-negative adults with no recently reported acute infections or vaccinations. Every donor was a Caucasian adult residing in Nashville, Tennessee, USA. CD4+ T cells were enriched by magnetic negative selection; naive cells were then positively selected on CD45RA, and the negative fraction formed the memory subset. After blood collection by leukapheresis, PBMCs were isolated using Ficoll-Histopaque density gradient centrifugation and then cryopreserved in the vapor phase of liquid nitrogen. Analytical flow cytometry was used to check the purity and quantity of each magnetically sorted T cell population. From each sorted fraction, genomic DNA was isolated and quantified by UV absorbance on a Nanodrop 2000c.

What the authors observed across the whole study: Based on pairwise subsampling, the degree of clonotype sharing among donors was expected to be affected by sequencing depth. Because the study included a small number of donors, the genetic and exposure-history diversity represented was limited. Clonotypes shared by all four sorted-subset donors showed higher generation probabilities than non-shared clonotypes. Across four donors, about 5% of naive CD4, 3.5% of naive CD8, about 2.3% of memory CD4, and under 0.45% of memory CD8 clonotypes were shared. Sampling was restricted to blood, and TCR repertoires in tissue are likely to differ from TCR repertoires in blood. Estimated clonotype richness was generally larger for naive than for memory subsets. Rarefaction of sorted-subset datasets indicated incomplete sequencing despite the large sequencing depth.

The rearrangement joined TRBV27 to TRBJ1-5; the D segment could be TRBD1, given 5 matching bases. The sequence derives from a man aged 30 to 45 in good health. Sequencing was done on a sample of memory CD4+ T cells sorted from blood. Interpreted using the paper, the cell subset or site label stands for: CD45RA-negative fraction. CDR3 protein: CASSSQAGFPLGNQPQHF. The DNA sequence reads TGTGCCAGCAGTTCACAGGCAGGGTTCCCGTTGGGCAATCAGCCCCAGCATTTT.